These 9 T cell receptor beta chains originate from one sample sequenced in a study of CD8 T cells in ankylosing spondylitis. Study-wide results and caveats: Blood from ankylosing spondylitis patients appeared to carry a characteristic roughly eight-variant TCR beta motif.

TCRdb re-derived calls from the 5' RACE reads in MiXCR, one entry per CDR3 protein. The data show about 800,000 distinct CDR3 sequences, 12% seen once. Antigens of these TCRs are unknown. The sequencing input was blood, either unsorted or a sorted T cell fraction (not recorded which). These receptors originate from a male donor with ankylosing spondylitis.

The gene calls are TRBV6-1 and TRBJ2-6; D remains ambiguous. Germline V gene sequence: CDR1 MNHNS, CDR2 SASEGT. CDR3 length equals 17 residues. V lost 2 bases to trimming and J lost 0 bases, with 11 bases between them. In DNA form, the CDR3 reads TGTGCCAGCAGTGAACAGCCGGTAGTCTCTGGGGCCAACGTCCTGACTTTC. Translated: CASSEQPVVSGANVLTF.

This clonotype was observed a handful of times. This chain uses TRBV20-1 with TRBJ2-5; D uncertain. CDR3 length equals 12 residues. The germline V gene has CDR1 DFQATT and CDR2 SNEGSKA (reference sequence). Trimming took 2 bases from V and 7 from J, leaving 11 bases between them. DNA for the CDR3: TGCAGTGCTAGAAGACCGCCCGGGACCCAGTACTTC. It translates to CSARRPPGTQYF.

The chain recombines TRBV20-1 with TRBJ2-7; 13 positions agree with TRBD2. V gave up 4 bases and J gave up 7 bases; unmatched junction bases: 10. Germline V lookup: CDR1 DFQATT, CDR2 SNEGSKA (reference sequence). The CDR3 covers 15 residues. The CDR3 DNA reads TGCAGTGCTAAGAAACCGGGACTAGCGGGGTCTGAGCAGTACTTC. It yields the protein CSAKKPGLAGSEQYF.

The chain links TRBV5-1 to TRBJ2-7, with TRBD1 as a possible D gene (5 bases). Germline V lookup: CDR1 SGHRS, CDR2 YFSETQ. Trimming cost V 0 bases and J 0 bases, with 13 bases left between them. The CDR3 length is 16 residues. CDR3 in DNA: TGCGCCAGCAGCTTGGGTTTGCAGGGTGACTCCTACGAGCAGTACTTC. It codes for CASSLGLQGDSYEQYF.

There are many counts of this clonotype. The chain combines TRBV20-1 with TRBJ2-1; 13 nucleotides align to TRBD2. The CDR3 has 15 residues. With 6 bases clipped from V and 4 bases from J, the junction kept 6 bases outside the gene matches. Germline assignment: CDR1 DFQATT and CDR2 SNEGSKA (reference sequence). CDR3 nucleotide sequence: TGCAGTGCATCACCGGGACTAGCGGGGTACAATGAGCAGTTCTTC. Translation gives CSASPGLAGYNEQFF.

There are a few counts of this clonotype. This chain links TRBV20-1 with TRBJ2-7, with 9 bases identical to TRBD1. The CDR3 totals 15 residues. Germline CDR1 is DFQATT and CDR2 is SNEGSKA (reference sequence). V shed 6 bases, J shed 6 bases, and the junction held 15 bases outside the gene matches. For the CDR3, the DNA is TGCAGTGCGCCAAGAAGCCACAGGGGGCGAGTCGAGCAGTACTTC. This codes for CSAPRSHRGRVEQYF.

The chain uses TRBV4-3 and TRBJ1-6; D is unclear. CDR3 size: 14 residues. Per the germline V gene, CDR1 is LGHNA and CDR2 is YSLEER. Trimming stripped 0 bases from V and 10 bases from J, with 10 bases between. The CDR3: CASSQDIRASPLHF. Here the CDR3 DNA reads TGCGCCAGCAGCCAAGATATACGAGCCTCACCCCTCCACTTT.

Worth noting for this clonotype: Mismatch with germline at one junction end may stem from a read error. The V call is TRBV20-1, the J call TRBJ2-1, with D uncertain. Looked up from germline, CDR1 is DFQATT and CDR2 is SNEGSKA (reference sequence). The CDR3 sequence is 12 residues long. The CDR3 region has the DNA TGCAGTGCTATGTACTCCCACAATGAGCAGTTCTTC. Protein: CSAMYSHNEQFF.

The rearrangement links TRBV20-1 to TRBJ1-5; D is unresolved. Trimming stripped 6 bases from V and 0 bases from J, with 12 bases between. The CDR3 consists of 14 residues. CDR1 is DFQATT, CDR2 SNEGSKA, per germline (reference sequence). In nucleotides, the CDR3 is TGCAGTGCCTTGGACGTGTATAGCAATCAGCCCCAGCATTTT. Translated: CSALDVYSNQPQHF.